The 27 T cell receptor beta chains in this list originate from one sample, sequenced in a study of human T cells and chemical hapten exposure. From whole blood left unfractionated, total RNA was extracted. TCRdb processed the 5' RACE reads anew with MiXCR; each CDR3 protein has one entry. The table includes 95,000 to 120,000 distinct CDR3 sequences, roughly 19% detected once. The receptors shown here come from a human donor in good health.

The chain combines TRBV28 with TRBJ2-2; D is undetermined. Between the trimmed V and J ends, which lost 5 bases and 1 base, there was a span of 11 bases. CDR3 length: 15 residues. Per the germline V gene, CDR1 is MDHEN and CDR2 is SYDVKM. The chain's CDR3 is CASSRRKQNTGELFF. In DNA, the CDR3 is TGTGCCAGCAGTCGGCGGAAACAGAACACCGGGGAGCTGTTTTTT.

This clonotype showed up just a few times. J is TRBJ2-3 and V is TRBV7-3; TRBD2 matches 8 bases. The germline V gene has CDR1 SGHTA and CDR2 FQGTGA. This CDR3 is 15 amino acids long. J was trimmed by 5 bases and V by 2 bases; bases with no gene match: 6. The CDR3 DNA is TGTGCCAGCAGCTTATCCGGGAGGGGGGAAGATACGCAGTATTTT. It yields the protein CASSLSGRGEDTQYF.

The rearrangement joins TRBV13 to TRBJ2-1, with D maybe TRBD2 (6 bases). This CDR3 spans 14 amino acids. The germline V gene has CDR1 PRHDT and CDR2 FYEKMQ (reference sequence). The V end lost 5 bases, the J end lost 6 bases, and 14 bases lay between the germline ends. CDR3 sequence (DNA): TGTGCCAGCAGCCGATGGCAGGAGGGCAATGAGCAGTTCTTC. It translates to CASSRWQEGNEQFF.

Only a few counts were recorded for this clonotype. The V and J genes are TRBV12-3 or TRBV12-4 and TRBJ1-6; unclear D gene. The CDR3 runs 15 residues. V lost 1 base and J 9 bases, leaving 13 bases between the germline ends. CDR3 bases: TGTGCCAGCAGTTTAGAGGATTGGGGAAGTTCACCCCTCCACTTT. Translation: CASSLEDWGSSPLHF.

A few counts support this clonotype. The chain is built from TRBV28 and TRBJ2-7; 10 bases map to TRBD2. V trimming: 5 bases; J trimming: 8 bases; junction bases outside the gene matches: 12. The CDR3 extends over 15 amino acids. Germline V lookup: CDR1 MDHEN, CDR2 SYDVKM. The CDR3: CASSLFLAGVPKQYF. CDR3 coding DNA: TGTGCCAGCAGTCTTTTTCTAGCGGGGGTTCCCAAGCAGTACTTC.

The chain's CDR3 is CASRGRAGGDEQFF. CDR3 bases: TGTGCCAGCAGGGGACGAGCGGGAGGAGATGAGCAGTTCTTC. The V gene is TRBV6-6, the J gene TRBJ2-1; 9 positions match TRBD2. The CDR3 spans 14 residues. CDR1 and CDR2 from the germline V gene are MNHNY and SVGAGI (reference sequence). J gave up 8 bases and V 6 bases, and 8 bases lay outside the gene matches.

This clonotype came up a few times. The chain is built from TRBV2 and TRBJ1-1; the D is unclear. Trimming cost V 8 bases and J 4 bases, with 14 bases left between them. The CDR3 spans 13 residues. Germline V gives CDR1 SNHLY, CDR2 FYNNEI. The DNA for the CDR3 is TGTGCCAGCCGTGGACGTGGGCCCACTGAAGCTTTCTTT. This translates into CASRGRGPTEAFF.

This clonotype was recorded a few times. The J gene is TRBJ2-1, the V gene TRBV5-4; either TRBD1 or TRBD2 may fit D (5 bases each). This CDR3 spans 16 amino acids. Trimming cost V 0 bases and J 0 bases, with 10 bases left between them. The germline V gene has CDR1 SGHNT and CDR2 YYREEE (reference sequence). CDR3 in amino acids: CASSLEAGSSYNEQFF. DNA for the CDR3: TGTGCCAGCAGCTTGGAGGCAGGGAGCTCCTACAATGAGCAGTTCTTC.

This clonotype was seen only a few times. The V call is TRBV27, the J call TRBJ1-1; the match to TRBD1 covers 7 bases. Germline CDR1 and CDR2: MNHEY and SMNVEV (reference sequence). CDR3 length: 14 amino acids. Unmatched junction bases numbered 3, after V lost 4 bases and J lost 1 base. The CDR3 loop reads CASSYRGANTEAFF. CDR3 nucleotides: TGTGCCAGCAGTTACAGGGGCGCGAACACTGAAGCTTTCTTT.

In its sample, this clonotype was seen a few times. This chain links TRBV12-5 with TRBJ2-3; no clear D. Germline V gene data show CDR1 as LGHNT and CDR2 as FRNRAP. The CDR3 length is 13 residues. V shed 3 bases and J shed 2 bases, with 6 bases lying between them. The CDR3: CASGFSTTDTQYF. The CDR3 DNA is TGTGCTAGTGGTTTTTCTACCACAGATACGCAGTATTTT.

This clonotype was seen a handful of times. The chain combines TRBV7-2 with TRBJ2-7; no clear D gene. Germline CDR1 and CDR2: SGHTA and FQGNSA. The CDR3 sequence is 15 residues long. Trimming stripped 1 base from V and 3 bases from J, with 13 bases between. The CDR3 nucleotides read TGTGCCAGCAGCTTAGGAAGCAGCCGTTTCTACGAGCAGTACTTC. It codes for CASSLGSSRFYEQYF.

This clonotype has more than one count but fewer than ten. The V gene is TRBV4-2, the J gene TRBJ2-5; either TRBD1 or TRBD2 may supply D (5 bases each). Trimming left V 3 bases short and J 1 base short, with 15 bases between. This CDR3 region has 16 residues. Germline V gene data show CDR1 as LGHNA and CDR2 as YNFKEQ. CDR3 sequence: CASSHLAAGGQETQYF. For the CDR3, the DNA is TGTGCCAGCAGCCACCTCGCGGCTGGGGGCCAAGAGACCCAGTACTTC.

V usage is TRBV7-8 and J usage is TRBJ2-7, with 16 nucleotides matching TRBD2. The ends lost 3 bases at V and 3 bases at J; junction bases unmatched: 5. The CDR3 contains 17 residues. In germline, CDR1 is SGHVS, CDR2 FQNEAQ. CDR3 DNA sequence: TGTGCCAGCAGCTTGGGACTAGCGGGAGGGCCCCGCTACGAGCAGTACTTC. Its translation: CASSLGLAGGPRYEQYF.

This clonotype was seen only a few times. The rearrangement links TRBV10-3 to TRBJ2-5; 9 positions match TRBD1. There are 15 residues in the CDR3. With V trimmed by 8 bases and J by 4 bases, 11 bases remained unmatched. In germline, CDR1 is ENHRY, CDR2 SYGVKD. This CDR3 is CAISEGQGKGETQYF. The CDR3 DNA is TGTGCCATCTCAGAGGGACAGGGTAAAGGAGAGACCCAGTACTTC.

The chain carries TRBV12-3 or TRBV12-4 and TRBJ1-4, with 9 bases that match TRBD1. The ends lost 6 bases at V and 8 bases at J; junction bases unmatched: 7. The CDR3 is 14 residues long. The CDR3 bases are TGTGCCAGCAGGTTCACAGGGGGCGACGAAAAACTGTTTTTT. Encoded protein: CASRFTGGDEKLFF.

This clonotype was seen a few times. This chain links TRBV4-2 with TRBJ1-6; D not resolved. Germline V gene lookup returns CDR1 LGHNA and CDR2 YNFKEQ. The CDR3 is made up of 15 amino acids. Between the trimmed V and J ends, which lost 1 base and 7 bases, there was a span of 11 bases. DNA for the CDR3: TGTGCCAGCAGCCAAGGTTCACAGCGGAATTCACCCCTCCACTTT. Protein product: CASSQGSQRNSPLHF.

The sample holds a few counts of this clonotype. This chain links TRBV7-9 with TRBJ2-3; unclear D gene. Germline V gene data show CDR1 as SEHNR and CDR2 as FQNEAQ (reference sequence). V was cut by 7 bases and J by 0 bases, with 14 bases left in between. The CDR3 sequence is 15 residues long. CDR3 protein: CASMASTHSTDTQYF. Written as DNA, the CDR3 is TGTGCCAGCATGGCCTCGACCCATAGCACAGATACGCAGTATTTT.

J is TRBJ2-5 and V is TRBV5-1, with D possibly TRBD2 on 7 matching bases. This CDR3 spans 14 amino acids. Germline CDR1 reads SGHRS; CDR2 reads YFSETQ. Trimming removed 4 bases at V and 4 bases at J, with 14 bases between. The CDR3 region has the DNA TGCGCCAGCAGCGGGGGGGCCCGACGAGAGACCCAGTACTTC. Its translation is CASSGGARRETQYF.

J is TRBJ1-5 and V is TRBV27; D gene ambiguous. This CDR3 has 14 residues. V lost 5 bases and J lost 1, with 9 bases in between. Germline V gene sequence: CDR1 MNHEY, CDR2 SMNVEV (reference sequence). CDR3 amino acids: CASSSWGSNQPQHF. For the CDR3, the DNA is TGTGCCAGCAGTAGCTGGGGAAGCAATCAGCCCCAGCATTTT.

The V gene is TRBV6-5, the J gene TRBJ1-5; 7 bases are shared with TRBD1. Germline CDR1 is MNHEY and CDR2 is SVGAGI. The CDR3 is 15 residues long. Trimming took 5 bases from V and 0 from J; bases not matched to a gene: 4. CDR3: CASSAGTVSNQPQHF. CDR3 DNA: TGTGCCAGCAGTGCCGGGACAGTTAGCAATCAGCCCCAGCATTTT.

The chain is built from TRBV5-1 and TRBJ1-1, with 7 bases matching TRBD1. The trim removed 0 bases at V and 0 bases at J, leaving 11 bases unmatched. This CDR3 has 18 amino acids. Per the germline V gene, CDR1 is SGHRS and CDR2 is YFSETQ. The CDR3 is CASSLALGDSLLNTEAFF. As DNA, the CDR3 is TGCGCCAGCAGCTTGGCGTTGGGGGACAGCTTATTGAACACTGAAGCTTTCTTT.

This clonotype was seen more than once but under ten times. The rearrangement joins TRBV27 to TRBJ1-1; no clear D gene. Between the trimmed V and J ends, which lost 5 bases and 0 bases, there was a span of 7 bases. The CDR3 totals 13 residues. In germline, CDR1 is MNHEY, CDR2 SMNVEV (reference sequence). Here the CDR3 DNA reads TGTGCCAGCAGTCCCACAGTGAACACTGAAGCTTTCTTT. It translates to CASSPTVNTEAFF.

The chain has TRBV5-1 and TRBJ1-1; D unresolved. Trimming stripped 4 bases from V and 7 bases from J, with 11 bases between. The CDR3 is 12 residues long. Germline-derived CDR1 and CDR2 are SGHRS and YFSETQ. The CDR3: CASSRGSLEAFF. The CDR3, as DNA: TGCGCCAGCAGCCGAGGAAGTCTTGAAGCTTTCTTT. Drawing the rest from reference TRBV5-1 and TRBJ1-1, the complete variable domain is KAGVTQTPRYLIKTRGQQVTLSCSPISGHRSVSWYQQTPGQGLQFLFEYFSETQRNKGNFPGRFSGRQFSNSRSEMNVSTLELGDSALYLCASSRGSLEAFFGQGTRLTVV.

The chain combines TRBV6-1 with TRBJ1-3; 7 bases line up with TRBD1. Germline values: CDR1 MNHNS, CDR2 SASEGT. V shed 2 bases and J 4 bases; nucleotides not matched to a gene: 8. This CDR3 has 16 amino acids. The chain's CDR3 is CASSEKEGARGNTIYF. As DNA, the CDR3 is TGTGCCAGCAGTGAAAAGGAGGGGGCAAGAGGAAACACCATATATTTT.

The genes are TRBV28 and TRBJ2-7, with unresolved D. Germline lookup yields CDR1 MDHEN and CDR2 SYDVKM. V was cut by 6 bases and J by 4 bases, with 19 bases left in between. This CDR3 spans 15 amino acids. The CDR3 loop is CASSHRPLADYEQYF. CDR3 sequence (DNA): TGTGCCAGCAGCCACCGACCCCTGGCCGATTACGAGCAGTACTTC.

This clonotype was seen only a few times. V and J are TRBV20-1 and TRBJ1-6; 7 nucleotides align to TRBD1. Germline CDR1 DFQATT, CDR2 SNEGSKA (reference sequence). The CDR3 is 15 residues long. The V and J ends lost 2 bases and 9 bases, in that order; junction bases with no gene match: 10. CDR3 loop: CSARSGGLKPSPLHF. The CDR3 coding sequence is TGCAGTGCTAGATCAGGGGGATTAAAACCTTCACCCCTCCACTTT.

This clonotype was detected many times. The CDR3 spells CASRAGTLNTGELFF. The CDR3 region has the DNA TGTGCCAGCAGGGCCGGGACGTTGAACACCGGGGAGCTGTTTTTT. The rearrangement uses TRBV7-2 and TRBJ2-2; either TRBD1 or TRBD2 may fit D (5 bases each). The V gene lost 6 bases and the J gene lost 1 base, with 12 bases spanning the gap. CDR3 length: 15 residues. Germline V gives CDR1 SGHTA, CDR2 FQGNSA. The whole variable domain, remainder taken from reference TRBV7-2 and TRBJ2-2, is GAGVSQSPSNKVTEKGKDVELRCDPISGHTALYWYRQSLGQGLEFLIYFQGNSAPDKSGLPSDRFSAERTGGSVSTLTIQRTQQEDSAVYLCASRAGTLNTGELFFGEGSRLTVL.